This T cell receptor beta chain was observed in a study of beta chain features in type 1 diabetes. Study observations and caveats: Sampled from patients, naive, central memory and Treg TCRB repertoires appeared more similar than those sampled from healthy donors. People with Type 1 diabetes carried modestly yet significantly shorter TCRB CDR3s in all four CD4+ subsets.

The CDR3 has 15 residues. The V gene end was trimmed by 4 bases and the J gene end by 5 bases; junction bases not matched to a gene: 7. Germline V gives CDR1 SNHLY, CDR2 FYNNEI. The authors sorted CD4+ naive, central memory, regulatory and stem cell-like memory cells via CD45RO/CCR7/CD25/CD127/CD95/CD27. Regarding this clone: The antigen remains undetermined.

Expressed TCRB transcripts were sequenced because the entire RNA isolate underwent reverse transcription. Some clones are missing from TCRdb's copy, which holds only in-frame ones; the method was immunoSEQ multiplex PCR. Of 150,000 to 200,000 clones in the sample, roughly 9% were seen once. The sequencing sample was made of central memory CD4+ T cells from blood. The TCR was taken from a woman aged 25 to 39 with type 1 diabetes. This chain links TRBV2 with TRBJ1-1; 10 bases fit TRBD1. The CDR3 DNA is TGTGCCAGCAGTGGACAGGGGGCTCGAGGAACTGAAGCTTTCTTT. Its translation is CASSGQGARGTEAFF.